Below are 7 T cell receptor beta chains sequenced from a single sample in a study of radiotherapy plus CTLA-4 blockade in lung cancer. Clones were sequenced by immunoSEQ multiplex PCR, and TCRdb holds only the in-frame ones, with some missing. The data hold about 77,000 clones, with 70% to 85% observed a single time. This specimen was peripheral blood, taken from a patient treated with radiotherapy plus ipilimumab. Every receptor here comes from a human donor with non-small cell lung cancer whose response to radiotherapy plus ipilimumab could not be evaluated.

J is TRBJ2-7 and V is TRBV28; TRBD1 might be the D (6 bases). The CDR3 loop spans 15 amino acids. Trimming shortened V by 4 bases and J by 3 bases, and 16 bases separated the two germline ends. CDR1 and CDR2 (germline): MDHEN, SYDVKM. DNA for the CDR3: TGTGCCAGCAGTTCCCTCCCGACAGGCAGCTACGAGCAGTACTTC. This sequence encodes CASSSLPTGSYEQYF.

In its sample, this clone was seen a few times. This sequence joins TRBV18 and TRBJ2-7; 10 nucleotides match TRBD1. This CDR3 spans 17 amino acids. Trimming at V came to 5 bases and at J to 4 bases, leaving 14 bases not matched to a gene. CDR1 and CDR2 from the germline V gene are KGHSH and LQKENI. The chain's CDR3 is CASSSTPGQGIVYEQYF. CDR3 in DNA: TGTGCCAGCTCATCTACCCCGGGACAGGGGATAGTTTACGAGCAGTACTTC.

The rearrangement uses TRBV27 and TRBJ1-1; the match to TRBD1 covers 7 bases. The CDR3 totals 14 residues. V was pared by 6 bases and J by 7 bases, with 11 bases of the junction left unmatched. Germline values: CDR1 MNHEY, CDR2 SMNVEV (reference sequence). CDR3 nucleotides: TGTGCCAGCAGGCTACAGGGGCATTCCTTTGAAGCTTTCTTT. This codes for CASRLQGHSFEAFF.

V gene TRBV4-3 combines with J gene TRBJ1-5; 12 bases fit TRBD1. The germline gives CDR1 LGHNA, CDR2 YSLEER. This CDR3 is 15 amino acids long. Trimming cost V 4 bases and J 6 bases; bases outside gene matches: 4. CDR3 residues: CASSLGQGAGQPQHF. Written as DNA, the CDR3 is TGCGCCAGCAGCCTGGGACAGGGGGCTGGTCAGCCCCAGCATTTT.

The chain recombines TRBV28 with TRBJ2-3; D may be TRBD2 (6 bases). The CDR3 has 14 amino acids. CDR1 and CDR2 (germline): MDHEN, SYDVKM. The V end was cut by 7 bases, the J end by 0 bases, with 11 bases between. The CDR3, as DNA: TGTGCCAGCATGAATCGGGGGAGCACAGATACGCAGTATTTT. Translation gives CASMNRGSTDTQYF.

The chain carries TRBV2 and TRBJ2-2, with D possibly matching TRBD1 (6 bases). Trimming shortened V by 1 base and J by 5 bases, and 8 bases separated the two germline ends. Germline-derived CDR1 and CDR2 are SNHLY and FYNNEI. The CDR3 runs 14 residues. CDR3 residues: CASSEGRGTGELFF. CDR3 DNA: TGTGCCAGCAGTGAAGGCAGGGGAACCGGGGAGCTGTTTTTT. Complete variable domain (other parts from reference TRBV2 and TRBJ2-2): EPEVTQTPSHQVTQMGQEVILRCVPISNHLYFYWYRQILGQKVEFLVSFYNNEISEKSEIFDDQFSVERPDGSNFTLKIRSTKLEDSAMYFCASSEGRGTGELFFGEGSRLTVL.

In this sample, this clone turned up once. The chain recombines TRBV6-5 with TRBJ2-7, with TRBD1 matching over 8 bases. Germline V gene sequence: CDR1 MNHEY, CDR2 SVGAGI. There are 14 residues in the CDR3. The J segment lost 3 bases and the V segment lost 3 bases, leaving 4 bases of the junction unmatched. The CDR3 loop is CASSYADRGYEQYF. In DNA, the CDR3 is TGTGCCAGCAGTTATGCAGACAGGGGCTACGAGCAGTACTTC.